A selection of T cell receptor beta chains follows, all from one sample in a study of blood T cell repertoires in COVID-19. The repertoire was sequenced with immunoSEQ multiplex PCR; TCRdb's copy has only in-frame clones and lacks some. The sample includes fewer than 400,000 clones, 65% to 90% of them seen just once. Specimen: PBMCs or T cells enriched from blood (not recorded which). The receptors originated from a man younger than 45 who had recovered from COVID-19. The CDR3 runs from the conserved cysteine through the conserved F or W. The D gene is left open where the match is weak. Rows give clone size only sometimes, using once, few, many, or a class for an expanded clone.

few,-,TRBV11-2,TRBJ1-2,TGTGCCAGCAGCTTAGATCAAGGCAGGGGTCATGGCTACACCTTC,CASSLDQGRGHGYTF
-,TRBD2,TRBV3-1/TRBV3-2,TRBJ2-2,TGTGCCAGCAGCCAAGACCCCCTAGCGGATCCCGGGGAGCTGTTTTTT,CASSQDPLADPGELFF
-,-,TRBV3-1/TRBV3-2,TRBJ2-1,TGTGCCAGCAGCACAGACCGCCCCGGGGGTGAGCAGTTCTTC,CASSTDRPGGEQFF
once,-,TRBV4-1,TRBJ2-1,TGCGCCAGCAGCCAAGGGGCTAGCTCGGGATGGAATGAGCAGTTCTTC,CASSQGASSGWNEQFF
-,-,TRBV20-1,TRBJ2-7,TGCAGTGCACAGGACCTGGAGCAGTACTTC,CSAQDLEQYF
-,TRBD1,TRBV7-2,TRBJ1-2,TGTGCCAGCAGCCTGGGGGGACAGGGGGTTCCCTATGGCTACACCTTC,CASSLGGQGVPYGYTF
-,-,TRBV24-1,TRBJ1-4,TGTGCCACCAGTGATAACGGACAGCTTAATGAAAAACTGTTTTTT,CATSDNGQLNEKLFF
-,TRBD1,TRBV28,TRBJ1-5,TGTGCCAGCAGGTTAGGGGCCAGGGGGCGCGGGAGTCAGCCCCAGCATTTT,CASRLGARGRGSQPQHF
-,TRBD1,TRBV3-1/TRBV3-2,TRBJ1-2,TGTGCCAGCAGCCTGGGACAGGTGGACTATGGCTACACCTTC,CASSLGQVDYGYTF
-,TRBD1,TRBV29-1,TRBJ2-6,TGCAGCGTTGAAGTCGACAGGGCTGGGGCCAACGTCCTGACTTTC,CSVEVDRAGANVLTF
-,TRBD2,TRBV11-2,TRBJ2-1,TGTGCCAGCAGGACTAGCGGGGGGATGTACAATGAGCAGTTCTTC,CASRTSGGMYNEQFF
-,-,TRBV21-1,TRBJ1-4,TGTGCCAGCAGCAAACCCCGGGGGAGCGGTAATGAAAAACTGTTTTTT,CASSKPRGSGNEKLFF
-,TRBD2,TRBV5-6,TRBJ2-5,TGTGCCAGCAGCTTGGCCCCCGGGAGGGGGCAAGAGACCCAGTACTTC,CASSLAPGRGQETQYF
few,-,TRBV12-5,TRBJ1-4,TGTGCTAGTGGTTATCAGAGGGTAGAAAAACTGTTTTTT,CASGYQRVEKLFF
-,-,TRBV5-1,TRBJ1-6,TGCGCCAGCAGCTTGGCTGCCGGAACGGGGAATTCACCCCTCCACTTT,CASSLAAGTGNSPLHF
few,-,TRBV2,TRBJ2-3,TGTGCCAGTAGTCTCCCGGGCGGAACTAGTCGAAGATCAGATACGCAGTATTTT,CASSLPGGTSRRSDTQYF
-,TRBD1,TRBV29-1,TRBJ1-4,TGCAGCGTTTTGAACCGGGACAGGGGTGAAAAACTGTTTTTT,CSVLNRDRGEKLFF
-,-,TRBV2,TRBJ1-1,TGTGCCAGCAAACAGAACACTGAAGCTTTCTTT,CASKQNTEAFF
-,-,TRBV19,TRBJ1-4,TGTGCCAGTAGTGGACAACAGGGATCAGGGGTCTCTAATGAAAAACTGTTTTTT,CASSGQQGSGVSNEKLFF
-,-,TRBV19,TRBJ1-2,TGTGCCAGTAGTCCCCAGGGTGGATATGGCTACACCTTC,CASSPQGGYGYTF
-,-,TRBV6-5,TRBJ2-5,TGTGCCGTAAAGCAGGGGGGACGCCAAGAGACCCAGTACTTC,CAVKQGGRQETQYF
-,-,TRBV29-1,TRBJ1-1,TGCAGCGTTGGGTGGGTGACAGTTGAAGCTTTCTTT,CSVGWVTVEAFF
-,-,TRBV20-1,TRBJ2-7,TGCAGTGCTAGTACTAGGGGGGGGCTCCACGAGCAGTACTTC,CSASTRGGLHEQYF
-,-,TRBV10-3,TRBJ2-5,TGTGCCATCAGTGACATGACAGACAGGCCCGGGAGGGAGACCCAGTACTTC,CAISDMTDRPGRETQYF
once,-,TRBV5-1,TRBJ2-5,TGCGCCAGCAGCTTGCGGCTCAGGGGAGAGACCCAGTACTTC,CASSLRLRGETQYF
-,-,TRBV6-5,TRBJ1-3,TGTGCCACCCAATTCACGCTATCTGGAAACACCATATATTTT,CATQFTLSGNTIYF
-,TRBD2,TRBV6-5,TRBJ2-1,TGTGCCAGCAGGTCACTAGCGAACTACAATGAGCAGTTCTTC,CASRSLANYNEQFF
-,-,TRBV6-1,TRBJ2-7,TGTGCCAGCAGTGAAGCGCTTTCGGTCGAGCAGTACTTC,CASSEALSVEQYF
-,-,TRBV6-5,TRBJ1-4,TGTGCCAGCAGGGCCCCTAATGAAAAACTGTTTTTT,CASRAPNEKLFF
once,TRBD1,TRBV5-1,TRBJ1-6,TGCGCCAGCAGTCAGCAGGGGGCGGACTCACCCCTCCACTTT,CASSQQGADSPLHF
-,TRBD1,TRBV2,TRBJ1-1,TGTGCCAGCAGAACAGGGGTGAACACTGAAGCTTTCTTT,CASRTGVNTEAFF
-,-,TRBV7-6,TRBJ2-7,TGTGCCAGCAGCTTATCATTTAACAGGGAGCAGTACTTC,CASSLSFNREQYF
-,TRBD2,TRBV10-3,TRBJ2-7,TGTGCCATCAGTGAAGGGACTACCGCCTACGAGCAGTACTTC,CAISEGTTAYEQYF
-,-,TRBV5-5,TRBJ1-1,TGTGCCGGGGCTATCGGGGGTGGAAACACTGAAGCTTTCTTT,CAGAIGGGNTEAFF
-,-,TRBV19,TRBJ1-3,TGTGCCAGTAGACCCTGGACAGACTCTGGAAACACCATATATTTT,CASRPWTDSGNTIYF
-,TRBD2,TRBV5-6,TRBJ2-1,TGTGCCAGAGATTCCGGACTAGCGGGAGGGATCTACAATGAGCAGTTCTTC,CARDSGLAGGIYNEQFF
-,-,TRBV3-1/TRBV3-2,TRBJ2-2,TGTGCCAGCAGCCAAGGAGGAACCGGGGAGCTGTTTTTT,CASSQGGTGELFF
-,TRBD2,TRBV5-4,TRBJ2-3,TGTGCCAGCAGCACGGGACTAGCGACGGTAGATACGCAGTATTTT,CASSTGLATVDTQYF
-,TRBD1,TRBV30,TRBJ1-1,TGTGCCTGGATGGGCAGGGGGCGGAGAAAAACTGAAGCTTTCTTT,CAWMGRGRRKTEAFF
-,-,TRBV2,TRBJ2-4,TGTGCCAGCAGGGTAGAGGGCCTAGCCAAAAACATTCAGTACTTC,CASRVEGLAKNIQYF